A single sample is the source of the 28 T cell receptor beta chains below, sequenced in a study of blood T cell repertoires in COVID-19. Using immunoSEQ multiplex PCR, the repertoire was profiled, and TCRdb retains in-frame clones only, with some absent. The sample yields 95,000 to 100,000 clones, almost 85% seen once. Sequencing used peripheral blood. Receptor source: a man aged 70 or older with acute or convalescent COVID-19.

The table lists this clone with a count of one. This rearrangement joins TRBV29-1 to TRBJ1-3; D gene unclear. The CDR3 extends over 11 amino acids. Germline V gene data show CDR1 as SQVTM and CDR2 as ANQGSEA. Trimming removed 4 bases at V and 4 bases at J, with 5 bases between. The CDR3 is CSVGQGNTIYF. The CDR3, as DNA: TGCAGCGTTGGTCAGGGAAACACCATATATTTT.

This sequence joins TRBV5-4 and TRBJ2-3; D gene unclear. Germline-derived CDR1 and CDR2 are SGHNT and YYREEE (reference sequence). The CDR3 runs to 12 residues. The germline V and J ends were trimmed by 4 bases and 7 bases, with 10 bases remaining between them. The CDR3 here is CASSPPGYTQYF. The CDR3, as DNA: TGTGCCAGCAGCCCGCCGGGTTATACGCAGTATTTT.

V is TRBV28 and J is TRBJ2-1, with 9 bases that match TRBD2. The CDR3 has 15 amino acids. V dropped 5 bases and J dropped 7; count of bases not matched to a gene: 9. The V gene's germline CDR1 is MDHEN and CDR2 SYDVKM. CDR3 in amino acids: CASSGAGGLANEQFF. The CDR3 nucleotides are TGTGCCAGCAGTGGCGCGGGGGGGCTTGCTAATGAGCAGTTCTTC.

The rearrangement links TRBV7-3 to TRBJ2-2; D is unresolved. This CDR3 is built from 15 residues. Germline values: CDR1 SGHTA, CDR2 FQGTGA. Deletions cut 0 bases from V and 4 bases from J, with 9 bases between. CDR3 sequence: CASSLTGGSTGELFF. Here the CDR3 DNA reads TGTGCCAGCAGCTTAACTGGCGGTAGCACCGGGGAGCTGTTTTTT.

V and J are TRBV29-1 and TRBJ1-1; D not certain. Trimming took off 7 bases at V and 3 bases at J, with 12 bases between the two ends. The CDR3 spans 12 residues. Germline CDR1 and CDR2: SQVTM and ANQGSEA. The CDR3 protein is CSGLQAHTEAFF. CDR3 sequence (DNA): TGCAGCGGTCTCCAGGCTCACACTGAAGCTTTCTTT. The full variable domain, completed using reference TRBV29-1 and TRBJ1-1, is SAVISQKPSRDICQRGTSLTIQCQVDSQVTMMFWYRQQPGQSLTLIATANQGSEATYESGFVIDKFPISRPNLTFSTLTVSNMSPEDSSIYLCSGLQAHTEAFFGQGTRLTVV.

The CDR3 DNA reads as TGTGCCAGCAGTGAGCAGCCCCAGCATTTT. Amino acids: CASSEQPQHF. This chain joins TRBV28 and TRBJ1-5; D is uncertain. Trimming shortened V by 5 bases and J by 7 bases, and 3 bases separated the two germline ends. The CDR3 runs 10 residues. CDR1 MDHEN and CDR2 SYDVKM come from the germline V gene. The entire variable domain, with the rest obtained from reference TRBV28 and TRBJ1-5, is as follows: DVKVTQSSRYLVKRTGEKVFLECVQDMDHENMFWYRQDPGLGLRLIYFSYDVKMKEKGDIPEGYSVSREKKERFSLILESASTNQTSMYLCASSEQPQHFGDGTRLSIL.

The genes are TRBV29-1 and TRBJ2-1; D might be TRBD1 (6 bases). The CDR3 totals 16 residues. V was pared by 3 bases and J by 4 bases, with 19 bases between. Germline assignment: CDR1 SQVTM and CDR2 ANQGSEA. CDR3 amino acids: CSVESPGTSKYNEQFF. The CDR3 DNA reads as TGCAGCGTTGAGAGCCCCGGGACAAGTAAATACAATGAGCAGTTCTTC.

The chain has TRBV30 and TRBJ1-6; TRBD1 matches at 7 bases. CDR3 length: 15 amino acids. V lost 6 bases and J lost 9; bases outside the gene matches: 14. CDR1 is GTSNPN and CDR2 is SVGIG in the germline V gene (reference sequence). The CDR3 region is CACNRGAGSSSPLHF. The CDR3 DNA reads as TGTGCCTGTAACAGGGGCGCAGGTAGTAGTTCACCCCTCCACTTT.

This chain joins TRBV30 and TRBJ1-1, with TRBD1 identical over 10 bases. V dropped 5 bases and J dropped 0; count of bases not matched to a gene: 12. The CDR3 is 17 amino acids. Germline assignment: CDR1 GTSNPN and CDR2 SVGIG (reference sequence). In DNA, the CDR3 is TGTGCCTGGGGGGGAAGGGACAGGGGAATAATGAACACTGAAGCTTTCTTT. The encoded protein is CAWGGRDRGIMNTEAFF.

The CDR3 is CASRGQEIYEQYF. In DNA, the CDR3 is TGTGCCAGCAGGGGACAGGAGATCTACGAGCAGTACTTC. This sequence joins TRBV6-5 and TRBJ2-7; 8 bases map to TRBD1. V shed 6 bases and J 3 bases; nucleotides not matched to a gene: 4. The CDR3 extends over 13 amino acids. Germline CDR1 MNHEY, CDR2 SVGAGI.

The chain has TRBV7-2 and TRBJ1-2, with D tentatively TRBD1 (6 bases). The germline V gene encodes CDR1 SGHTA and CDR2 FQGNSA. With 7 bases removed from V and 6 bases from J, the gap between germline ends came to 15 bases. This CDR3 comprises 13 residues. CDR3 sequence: CASTFQRGNGYTF. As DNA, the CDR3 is TGTGCCAGCACCTTTCAAAGGGGGAATGGCTACACCTTC.

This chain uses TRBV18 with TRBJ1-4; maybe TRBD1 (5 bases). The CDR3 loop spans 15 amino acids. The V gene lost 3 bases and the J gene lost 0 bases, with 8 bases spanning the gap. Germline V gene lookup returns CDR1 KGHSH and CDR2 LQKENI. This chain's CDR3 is CASSPRQSTNEKLFF. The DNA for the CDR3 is TGTGCCAGCTCACCGAGACAGTCAACTAATGAAAAACTGTTTTTT.

CDR3 coding DNA: TGCAGTGCTAGTCAGAATTACGAGCAGTACTTC. Translating gives CSASQNYEQYF. This chain connects TRBV20-1 to TRBJ2-7; D is ambiguous. V dropped 3 bases and J dropped 4 bases, with 7 bases sitting between them. The germline V gene has CDR1 DFQATT and CDR2 SNEGSKA (reference sequence). The CDR3 spans 11 residues.

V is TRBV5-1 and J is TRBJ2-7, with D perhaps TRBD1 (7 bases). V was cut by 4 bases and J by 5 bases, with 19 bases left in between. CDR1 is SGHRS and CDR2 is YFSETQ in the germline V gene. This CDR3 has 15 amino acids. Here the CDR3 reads CASSPRWQGGNEQYF. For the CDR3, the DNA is TGCGCCAGCAGCCCCCGTTGGCAGGGGGGCAACGAGCAGTACTTC.

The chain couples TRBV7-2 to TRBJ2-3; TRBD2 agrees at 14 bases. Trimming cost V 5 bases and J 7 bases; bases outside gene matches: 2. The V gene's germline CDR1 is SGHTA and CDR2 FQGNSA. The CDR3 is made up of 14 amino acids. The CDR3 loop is CASSRTSGGYTQYF. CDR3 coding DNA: TGTGCCAGCAGCAGGACTAGCGGGGGGTATACGCAGTATTTT. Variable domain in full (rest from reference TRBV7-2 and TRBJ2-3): GAGVSQSPSNKVTEKGKDVELRCDPISGHTALYWYRQSLGQGLEFLIYFQGNSAPDKSGLPSDRFSAERTGGSVSTLTIQRTQQEDSAVYLCASSRTSGGYTQYFGPGTRLTVL.

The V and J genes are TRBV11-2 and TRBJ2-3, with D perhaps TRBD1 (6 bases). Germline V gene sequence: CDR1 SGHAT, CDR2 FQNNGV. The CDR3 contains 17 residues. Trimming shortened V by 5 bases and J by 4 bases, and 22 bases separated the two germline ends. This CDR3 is CASSLIPQGGLADTQYF. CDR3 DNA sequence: TGTGCCAGCAGCCTAATACCACAGGGTGGGCTCGCAGATACGCAGTATTTT.

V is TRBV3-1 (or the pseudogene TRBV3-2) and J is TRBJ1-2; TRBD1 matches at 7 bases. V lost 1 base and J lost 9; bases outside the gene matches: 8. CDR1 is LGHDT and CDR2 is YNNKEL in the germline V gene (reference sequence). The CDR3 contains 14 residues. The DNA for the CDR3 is TGTGCCAGCAGCCAAGTTAGTAGGGGGCCGCGCTACACCTTC. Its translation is CASSQVSRGPRYTF.

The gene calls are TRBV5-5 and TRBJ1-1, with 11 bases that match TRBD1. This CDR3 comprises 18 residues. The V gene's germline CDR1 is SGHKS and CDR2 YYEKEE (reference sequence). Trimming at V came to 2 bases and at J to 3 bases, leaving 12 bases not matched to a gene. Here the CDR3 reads CASSLLRDRGTGDTEAFF. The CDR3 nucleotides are TGTGCCAGCAGCTTACTGCGGGACAGGGGGACGGGGGACACTGAAGCTTTCTTT. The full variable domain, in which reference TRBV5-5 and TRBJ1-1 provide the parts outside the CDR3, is DAGVTQSPTHLIKTRGQQVTLRCSPISGHKSVSWYQQVLGQGPQFIFQYYEKEERGRGNFPDRFSARQFPNYSSELNVNALLLGDSALYLCASSLLRDRGTGDTEAFFGQGTRLTVV.

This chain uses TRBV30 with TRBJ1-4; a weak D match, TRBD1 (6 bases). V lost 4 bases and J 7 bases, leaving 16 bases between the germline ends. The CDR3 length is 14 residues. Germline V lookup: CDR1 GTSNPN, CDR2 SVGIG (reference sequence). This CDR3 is CAWTWAGVVEKLFF. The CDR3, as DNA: TGTGCCTGGACTTGGGCAGGGGTAGTTGAAAAACTGTTTTTT.

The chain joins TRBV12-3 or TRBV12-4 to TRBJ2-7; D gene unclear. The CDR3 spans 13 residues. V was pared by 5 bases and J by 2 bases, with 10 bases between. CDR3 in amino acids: CASSPDIAYEQYF. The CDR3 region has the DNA TGTGCCAGCAGTCCCGACATCGCCTACGAGCAGTACTTC.

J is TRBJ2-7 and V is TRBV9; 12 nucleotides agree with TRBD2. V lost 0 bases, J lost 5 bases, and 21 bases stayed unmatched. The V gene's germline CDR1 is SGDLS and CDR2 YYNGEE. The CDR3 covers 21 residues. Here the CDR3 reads CASSVAGLAGGPESLAHEQYF. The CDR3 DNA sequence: TGTGCCAGCAGCGTAGCTGGGCTAGCGGGAGGGCCTGAATCTTTAGCCCACGAGCAGTACTTC.

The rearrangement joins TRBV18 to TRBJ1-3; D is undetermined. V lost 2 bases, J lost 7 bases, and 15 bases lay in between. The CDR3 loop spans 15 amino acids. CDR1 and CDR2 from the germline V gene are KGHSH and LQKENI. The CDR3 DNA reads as TGTGCCAGCTCACCAGATAGGATTAACGGGAACACCATATATTTT. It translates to CASSPDRINGNTIYF.

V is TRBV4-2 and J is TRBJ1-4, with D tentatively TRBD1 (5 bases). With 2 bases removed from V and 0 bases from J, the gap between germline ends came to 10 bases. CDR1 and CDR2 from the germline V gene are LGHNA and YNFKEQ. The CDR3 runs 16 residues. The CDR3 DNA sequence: TGTGCCAGCAGCCAACAGGGTGGGGCAACTAATGAAAAACTGTTTTTT. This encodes CASSQQGGATNEKLFF.

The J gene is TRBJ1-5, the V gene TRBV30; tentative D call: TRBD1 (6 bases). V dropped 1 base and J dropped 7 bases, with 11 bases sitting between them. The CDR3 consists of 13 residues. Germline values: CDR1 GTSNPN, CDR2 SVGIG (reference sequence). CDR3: CAWSGQENQPQHF. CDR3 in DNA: TGTGCCTGGAGTGGACAGGAAAACCAGCCCCAGCATTTT.

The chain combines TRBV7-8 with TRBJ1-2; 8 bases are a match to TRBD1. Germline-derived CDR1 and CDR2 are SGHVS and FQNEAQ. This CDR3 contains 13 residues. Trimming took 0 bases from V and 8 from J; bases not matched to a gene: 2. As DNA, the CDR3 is TGTGCCAGCAGCTTAGCGGACAGGGTCGGCTACACCTTC. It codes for CASSLADRVGYTF.

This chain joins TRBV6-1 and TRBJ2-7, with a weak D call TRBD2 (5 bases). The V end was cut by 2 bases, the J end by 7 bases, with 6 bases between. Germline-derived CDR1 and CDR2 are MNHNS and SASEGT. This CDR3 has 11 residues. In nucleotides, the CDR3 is TGTGCCAGCAGTGAACCGGGAGAGCAGTACTTC. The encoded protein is CASSEPGEQYF.

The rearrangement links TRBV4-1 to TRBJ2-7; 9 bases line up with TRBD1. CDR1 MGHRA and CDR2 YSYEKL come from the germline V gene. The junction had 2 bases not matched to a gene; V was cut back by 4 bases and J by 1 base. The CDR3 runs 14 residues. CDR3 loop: CASSPGQGSYEQYF. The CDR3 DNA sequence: TGCGCCAGCAGCCCGGGACAGGGTTCCTACGAGCAGTACTTC.

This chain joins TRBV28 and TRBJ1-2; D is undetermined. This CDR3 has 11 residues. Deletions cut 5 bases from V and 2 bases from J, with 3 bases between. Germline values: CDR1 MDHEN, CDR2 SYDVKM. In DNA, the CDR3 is TGTGCCAGCAGTCGGAACTATGGCTACACCTTC. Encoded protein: CASSRNYGYTF.